This TCR beta chain derives from a study of CD8 T cells in Susac syndrome. Treatment-naive patients with stable or active relapsing-remitting disease served as multiple sclerosis controls. Reverse transcription used about 0.5 to 1 ug RNA and random hexamers. Each CDR3 protein is one row after TCRdb ran MiXCR on the immunoSEQ multiplex PCR reads. The table includes 170,000 or so distinct CDR3 sequences, approximately 93% detected once. Germline CDR1 is MGHDK and CDR2 is SYGVNS. The V end was cut by 4 bases, the J end by 2 bases, with 11 bases between. This CDR3 has 14 amino acids. The sequence derives from a human donor with multiple sclerosis. The sequenced sample consisted of CD4+ T cells from PBMCs. This chain links TRBV25-1 with TRBJ1-1; perhaps TRBD1 as D (6 bases). This chain's CDR3 is CASSALQGNTEAFF. CDR3 bases: TGTGCCAGCAGTGCACTACAGGGTAACACTGAAGCTTTCTTT.